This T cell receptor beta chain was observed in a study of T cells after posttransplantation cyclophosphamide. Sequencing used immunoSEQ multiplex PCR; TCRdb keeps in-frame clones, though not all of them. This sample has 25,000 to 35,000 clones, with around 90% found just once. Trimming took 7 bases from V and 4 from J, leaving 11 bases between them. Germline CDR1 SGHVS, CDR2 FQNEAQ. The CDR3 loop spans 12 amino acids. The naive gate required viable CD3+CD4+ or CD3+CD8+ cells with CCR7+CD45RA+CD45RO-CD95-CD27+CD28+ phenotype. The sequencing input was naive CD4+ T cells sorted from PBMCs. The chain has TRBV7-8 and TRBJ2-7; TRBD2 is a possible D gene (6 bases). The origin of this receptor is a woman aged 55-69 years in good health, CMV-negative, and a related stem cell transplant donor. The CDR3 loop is CASTRSGYEQYF. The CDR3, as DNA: TGTGCCAGCACCCGAAGCGGGTACGAGCAGTACTTC.